This T cell receptor beta chain was captured by sequencing in a study of T cell responses to AZD1222 COVID-19 vaccine. Overall study findings and caveats: Increased Spike-specific TCR breadth and depth were observed after two AZD1222 doses.

Germline CDR1 SGHNT, CDR2 YENEEA. Trimming pared 8 bases from V and 0 bases from J, leaving 13 bases between. The CDR3 totals 15 residues. Note on this clone: The antigen is undetermined.

Generated by immunoSEQ multiplex PCR, the TCRdb table keeps only in-frame clones and is missing some. The sample lists 150,000 or so clones, 80% to 90% occurring once. This chain links TRBV11-3 with TRBJ2-2, with a tentative D call TRBD2 (7 bases). This sequence originates from an adult in good health. The sample was peripheral blood, taken on day 0 of AZD1222 vaccination. CDR3 in DNA: TGTGCCAGCGCGCGCGGGGGCGCGAACACCGGGGAGCTGTTTTTT. Protein sequence: CASARGGANTGELFF.